The 27 T cell receptor beta chains in this list originate from one sample, sequenced in a study of T cell repertoires in cytomegalovirus infection. Their antigens remain unidentified. TCRdb reprocessed the reads with MiXCR, giving one entry per CDR3 protein. The sample contains roughly 220,000 distinct CDR3 sequences, around 35% of which appear only once. This specimen consisted of CD8+ T cells from cultured PBMCs, obtained from culture after CMV antigen stimulation. These receptors all come from a human donor in good health (CMV status not recorded). Some clones in this sample may be carry-over from other donors' samples.

The chain has TRBV9 and TRBJ2-2; D call uncertain. The CDR3 consists of 16 residues. The germline V gene has CDR1 SGDLS and CDR2 YYNGEE. Trimming left V 0 bases short and J 0 bases short, with 9 bases between. CDR3 coding DNA: TGTGCCAGCAGCGTAGTCGAGCGCCCGAACACCGGGGAGCTGTTTTTT. Translated: CASSVVERPNTGELFF.

This clonotype has a handful of counts. This chain connects TRBV9 to TRBJ2-3; no clear D. V was shortened by 2 bases and J by 2 bases, with 15 bases between the two germline ends. Germline V gene sequence: CDR1 SGDLS, CDR2 YYNGEE. The CDR3 runs to 16 residues. CDR3 residues: CASSVRTDHFTDTQYF. In nucleotides, the CDR3 is TGTGCCAGCAGCGTCCGGACGGACCATTTCACAGATACGCAGTATTTT.

This clonotype was seen more than once but under ten times. The chain couples TRBV25-1 to TRBJ2-7; D is undetermined. Trimming took off 2 bases at V and 6 bases at J, with 11 bases between the two ends. Germline V gives CDR1 MGHDK, CDR2 SYGVNS. This CDR3 has 13 amino acids. The CDR3 sequence is CASSEDGFREQYF. The CDR3 nucleotides are TGTGCCAGCAGTGAAGACGGGTTTCGCGAGCAGTACTTC.

The J gene is TRBJ2-1, the V gene TRBV12-3 or TRBV12-4; the D call may be TRBD1 or TRBD2 (5 bases each). The CDR3 consists of 17 residues. The V end lost 3 bases, the J end lost 4 bases, and 19 bases lay between the germline ends. For the CDR3, the DNA is TGTGCCAGCAGTTTCCCGGGACCCCGAGGGCCTTACAATGAGCAGTTCTTC. This codes for CASSFPGPRGPYNEQFF.

For the CDR3, the DNA is TGCGCCAGCAGCTTGGATCCGGGGTACTCCTACGAGCAGTACTTC. Translated: CASSLDPGYSYEQYF. This chain links TRBV5-1 with TRBJ2-7, with a possible D match to TRBD2 (5 bases). Per germline, CDR1 SGHRS and CDR2 YFSETQ. There are 15 residues in the CDR3. Trimming left V 0 bases short and J 0 bases short, with 10 bases between.

The chain joins TRBV28 to TRBJ1-1; D might be TRBD1 (5 bases). This CDR3 spans 14 amino acids. The germline gives CDR1 MDHEN, CDR2 SYDVKM. V was clipped by 6 bases and J by 3 bases, with 14 bases between them. Here the CDR3 reads CASSQWGADTEAFF. The CDR3 DNA reads TGTGCCAGCAGCCAGTGGGGCGCGGACACTGAAGCTTTCTTT.

This chain connects TRBV6-6 to TRBJ1-5; maybe TRBD1 (5 bases). Trimming pared 11 bases from V and 1 base from J, leaving 27 bases between. Germline V lookup: CDR1 MNHNY, CDR2 SVGAGI (reference sequence). The CDR3 is made up of 18 amino acids. For the CDR3, the DNA is TGTGCCGCTCGATCCTGGAGGGACGGTAAAAGGAGCAATCAGCCCCAGCATTTT. The encoded protein is CAARSWRDGKRSNQPQHF.

The chain links TRBV27 to TRBJ1-1; D is possibly TRBD1 (6 bases). CDR3 length equals 13 residues. Deletions cut 1 base from V and 10 bases from J, with 13 bases between. CDR1 is MNHEY, CDR2 SMNVEV, per germline (reference sequence). The CDR3 DNA reads as TGTGCCAGCAGTTTATTTAGGGGGGTAGGAGCTTTCTTT. It is translated as CASSLFRGVGAFF.

The genes are TRBV27 and TRBJ2-1; 10 bases fit TRBD2. The CDR3 is made up of 17 amino acids. The germline CDR1 and CDR2 sequences are MNHEY and SMNVEV (reference sequence). V dropped 1 base and J dropped 5; count of bases not matched to a gene: 8. CDR3 residues: CASSLFPLAGIDNEQFF. CDR3 nucleotides: TGTGCCAGCAGTTTATTCCCACTAGCGGGAATCGACAATGAGCAGTTCTTC.

CDR3 bases: TGTGCCAGCAGTTTGGGGAGGACAGGAGGAAACACCATATATTTT. It encodes CASSLGRTGGNTIYF. The chain recombines TRBV27 with TRBJ1-3; 7 bases agree with TRBD1. This CDR3 has 15 residues. CDR1 and CDR2 from the germline V gene are MNHEY and SMNVEV (reference sequence). V was pared by 3 bases and J by 4 bases, with 6 bases of the junction left unmatched.

The J gene is TRBJ1-4, the V gene TRBV7-6; D gene ambiguous. The V gene lost 5 bases and the J gene lost 4 bases, with 11 bases spanning the gap. The CDR3 loop spans 14 amino acids. Looked up from germline, CDR1 is SGHVS and CDR2 is FNYEAQ. CDR3 amino acids: CASSLRPGNEKLFF. CDR3 bases: TGTGCCAGCAGCCTCCGGCCTGGTAATGAAAAACTGTTTTTT.

Many counts were recorded for this clonotype. The V call is TRBV7-9, the J call TRBJ1-1; D possibly corresponds to TRBD1 (5 bases). The length of the CDR3 is 15 residues. V shed 2 bases and J shed 1 base, with 11 bases lying between them. Germline V gene data show CDR1 as SEHNR and CDR2 as FQNEAQ (reference sequence). CDR3 region: CASSLIGATNTEAFF. CDR3 DNA: TGTGCCAGCAGCTTAATCGGGGCTACGAACACTGAAGCTTTCTTT.

The chain has TRBV27 and TRBJ2-7; 10 bases agree with TRBD2. Germline CDR1 reads MNHEY; CDR2 reads SMNVEV (reference sequence). The CDR3 has 16 residues. J lost 4 bases, V lost 4 bases, and 10 bases had no gene match. CDR3 region: CASSSSLAGEWYEQYF. The CDR3 bases are TGTGCCAGCAGTTCCTCGCTAGCGGGAGAGTGGTACGAGCAGTACTTC.

The rearrangement uses TRBV19 and TRBJ1-1, with D maybe TRBD1 (5 bases). V was shortened by 3 bases and J by 5 bases, with 16 bases between the two germline ends. Germline V gene data show CDR1 as LNHDA and CDR2 as SQIVND (reference sequence). The CDR3 covers 15 residues. DNA of the CDR3: TGTGCCAGTAGTATGGCCCCGAGGGGCAGGACTGAAGCTTTCTTT. Its translation: CASSMAPRGRTEAFF. The whole variable domain, remainder taken from reference TRBV19 and TRBJ1-1, is DGGITQSPKYLFRKEGQNVTLSCEQNLNHDAMYWYRQDPGQGLRLIYYSQIVNDFQKGDIAEGYSVSREKKESFPLTVTSAQKNPTAFYLCASSMAPRGRTEAFFGQGTRLTVV.

This clonotype was counted ten times or more. The chain links TRBV12-3 or TRBV12-4 to TRBJ2-6, with TRBD1 identical over 7 bases. The CDR3 consists of 16 residues. J gave up 0 bases and V 5 bases, and 4 bases lay outside the gene matches. The CDR3 loop reads CASSRDRDSGANVLTF. CDR3 bases: TGTGCCAGCAGTCGAGACAGGGACTCTGGGGCCAACGTCCTGACTTTC.

This clonotype occurred a few times. This sequence joins TRBV7-9 and TRBJ2-4, with a possible D match to TRBD2 (7 bases). With 4 bases removed from V and 2 bases from J, the gap between germline ends came to 18 bases. Germline CDR1 is SEHNR and CDR2 is FQNEAQ (reference sequence). The CDR3 is made up of 17 amino acids. CDR3 protein: CASSSLRGGGSKNIQYF. The CDR3, as DNA: TGTGCCAGCAGCTCCCTAAGGGGAGGGGGGTCCAAAAACATTCAGTACTTC.

This clonotype was recorded at least ten times. This chain joins TRBV6-4 and TRBJ2-3; TRBD2 might be the D (6 bases). The CDR3 extends over 15 amino acids. Per the germline V gene, CDR1 is MRHNA and CDR2 is SNTAGT. V lost 2 bases and J 1 base, leaving 10 bases between the germline ends. CDR3 loop: CASSDGTGGTDTQYF. Written as DNA, the CDR3 is TGTGCCAGCAGTGACGGGACGGGGGGCACAGATACGCAGTATTTT.

This clonotype has more than one count but fewer than ten. The chain links TRBV20-1 to TRBJ2-2; D is unresolved. The V gene's germline CDR1 is DFQATT and CDR2 SNEGSKA (reference sequence). V lost 2 bases and J 1 base, leaving 11 bases between the germline ends. This CDR3 comprises 15 residues. Written as DNA, the CDR3 is TGCAGTGCTAGAATGGCGGCCTTGAACACCGGGGAGCTGTTTTTT. Amino acids: CSARMAALNTGELFF.

About this clonotype: One junction end disagrees with the germline gene, perhaps due to a read error. V usage is TRBV7-8 and J usage is TRBJ2-1; no clear D gene. The CDR3 contains 15 residues. The germline CDR1 and CDR2 sequences are SGHVS and FQNEAQ. The CDR3 reads CASRRVYSPYNERFF. CDR3 coding DNA: TGTGCCAGCAGACGCGTGTATTCTCCGTACAATGAGCGGTTCTTC.

This clonotype has only a few counts. The J gene is TRBJ2-5, the V gene TRBV7-2; D gene unclear. The CDR3 extends over 14 amino acids. Germline CDR1 reads SGHTA; CDR2 reads FQGNSA. The ends were cut back, 6 bases at V and 0 bases at J, with 11 bases in the middle. CDR3 region: CASSPGRYQETQYF. The CDR3 coding sequence is TGTGCCAGCAGTCCCGGACGGTACCAAGAGACCCAGTACTTC.

This clonotype was observed a few times. CDR3 nucleotides: TGTGCCAGCAGCTTATTGAGCGGGAGAAAGAATGAGCAGTTCTTC. Encoded protein: CASSLLSGRKNEQFF. The chain is built from TRBV7-9 and TRBJ2-1; 8 bases are a match to TRBD2. This CDR3 has 15 residues. Per the germline V gene, CDR1 is SEHNR and CDR2 is FQNEAQ (reference sequence). The V and J ends lost 2 bases and 7 bases, in that order; junction bases with no gene match: 7.

The chain's CDR3 is CASSFWTSGNTDTQYF. CDR3 in DNA: TGTGCCAGCAGTTTTTGGACTAGCGGCAACACAGATACGCAGTATTTT. The chain uses TRBV28 and TRBJ2-3; 10 bases fit TRBD2. From germline, CDR1 is MDHEN and CDR2 SYDVKM. V trimming: 3 bases; J trimming: 2 bases; junction bases outside the gene matches: 5. CDR3 length equals 16 residues.

As for this clonotype: As the CDR3 is not closed by the conserved phenylalanine or tryptophan, this likely results from a read error. No DNA is shown, since the ends of the CDR3 on it are uncertain; the CDR3 is the one TCRdb lists. The chain carries TRBV7-8 and TRBJ2-3; no DNA check was done on the table's D call, TRBD1. The CDR3 length is 12 residues, termini included. The germline CDR1 and CDR2 sequences are SGHVS and FQNEAQ. The CDR3 is CASSLPPDNWSL.

V usage is TRBV28 and J usage is TRBJ1-4; no firm D call. There are 13 residues in the CDR3. The V end was cut by 4 bases, the J end by 8 bases, with 11 bases between. Germline CDR1 is MDHEN and CDR2 is SYDVKM. CDR3 DNA: TGTGCCAGCAGTTCATCGGGTCGGGAAAAACTGTTTTTT. Residues: CASSSSGREKLFF.

The chain has TRBV28 and TRBJ2-5, with TRBD1 as a possible D gene (6 bases). Germline V gene lookup returns CDR1 MDHEN and CDR2 SYDVKM. The germline V and J ends were trimmed by 5 bases and 4 bases, with 14 bases remaining between them. This CDR3 region has 14 residues. DNA of the CDR3: TGTGCCAGCAGTCGGAGGACAGATGGAGAGACCCAGTACTTC. Residues: CASSRRTDGETQYF.

The chain employs TRBV6-5 and TRBJ1-2; D might be TRBD1 (5 bases). V was clipped by 0 bases and J by 4 bases, with 15 bases between them. The CDR3 has 16 residues. Germline V lookup: CDR1 MNHEY, CDR2 SVGAGI. The CDR3 DNA follows: TGTGCCAGCAGTTACTCGGTGGGGCAGGAACTCTATGGCTACACCTTC. Protein: CASSYSVGQELYGYTF.

This sequence joins TRBV12-3 or TRBV12-4 and TRBJ2-2; the D is unclear. V was pared by 1 base and J by 5 bases, with 11 bases between. There are 15 residues in the CDR3. The CDR3 here is CASSLDITETGELFF. For the CDR3, the DNA is TGTGCCAGCAGTTTAGATATAACCGAAACCGGGGAGCTGTTTTTT.